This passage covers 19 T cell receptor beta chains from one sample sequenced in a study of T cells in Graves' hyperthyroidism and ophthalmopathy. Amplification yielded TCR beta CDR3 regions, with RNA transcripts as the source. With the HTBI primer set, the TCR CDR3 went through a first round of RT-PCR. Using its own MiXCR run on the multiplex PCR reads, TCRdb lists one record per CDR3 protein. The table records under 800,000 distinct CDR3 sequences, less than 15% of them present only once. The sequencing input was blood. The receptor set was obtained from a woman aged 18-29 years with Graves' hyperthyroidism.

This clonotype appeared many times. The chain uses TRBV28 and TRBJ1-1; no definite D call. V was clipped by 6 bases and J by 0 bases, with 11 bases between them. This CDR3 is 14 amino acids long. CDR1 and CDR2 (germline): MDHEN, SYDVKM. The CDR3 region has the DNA TGTGCCAGCAGCTTTGGCACGCTGAACACTGAAGCTTTCTTT. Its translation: CASSFGTLNTEAFF.

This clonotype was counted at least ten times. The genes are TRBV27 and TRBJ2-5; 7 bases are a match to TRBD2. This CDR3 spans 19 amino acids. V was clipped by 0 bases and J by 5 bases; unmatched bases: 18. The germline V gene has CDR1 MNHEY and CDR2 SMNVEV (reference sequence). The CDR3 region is CASSLSGGSSGTVAETQYF. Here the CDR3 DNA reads TGTGCCAGCAGTTTATCTGGAGGGTCTAGCGGTACAGTAGCGGAGACCCAGTACTTC.

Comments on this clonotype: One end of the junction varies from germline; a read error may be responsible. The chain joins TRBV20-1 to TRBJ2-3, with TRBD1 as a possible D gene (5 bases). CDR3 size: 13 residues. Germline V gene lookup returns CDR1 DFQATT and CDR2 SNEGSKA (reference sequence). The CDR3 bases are TGCAGTGCTAGTTCGCTCTACACAGGTACGCAGTATTTT. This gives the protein CSASSLYTGTQYF.

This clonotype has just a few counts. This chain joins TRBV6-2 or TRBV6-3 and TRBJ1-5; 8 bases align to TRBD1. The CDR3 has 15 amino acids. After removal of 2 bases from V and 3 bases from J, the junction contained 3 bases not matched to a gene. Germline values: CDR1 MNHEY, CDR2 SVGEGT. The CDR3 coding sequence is TGTGCCAGCAGTTACCGACAGGGGAACAATCAGCCCCAGCATTTT. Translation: CASSYRQGNNQPQHF.

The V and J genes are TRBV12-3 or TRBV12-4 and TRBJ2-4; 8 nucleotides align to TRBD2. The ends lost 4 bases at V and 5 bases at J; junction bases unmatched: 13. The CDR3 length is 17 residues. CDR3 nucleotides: TGTGCCAGCAGTTCCAAGGGAGCGGGAGATAAGGAAAACATTCAGTACTTC. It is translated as CASSSKGAGDKENIQYF.

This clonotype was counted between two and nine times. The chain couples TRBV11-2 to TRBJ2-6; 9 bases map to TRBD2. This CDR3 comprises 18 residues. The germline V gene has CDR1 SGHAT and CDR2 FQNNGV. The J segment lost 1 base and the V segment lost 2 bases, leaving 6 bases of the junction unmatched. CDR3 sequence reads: CASSLWASGKSGANVLTF. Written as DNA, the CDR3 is TGTGCCAGCAGCTTATGGGCTAGCGGGAAGTCTGGGGCCAACGTCCTGACTTTC. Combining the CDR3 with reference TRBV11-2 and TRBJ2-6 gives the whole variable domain EAGVAQSPRYKIIEKRQSVAFWCNPISGHATLYWYQQILGQGPKLLIQFQNNGVVDDSQLPKDRFSAERLKGVDSTLKIQPAKLEDSAVYLCASSLWASGKSGANVLTFGAGSRLTVL.

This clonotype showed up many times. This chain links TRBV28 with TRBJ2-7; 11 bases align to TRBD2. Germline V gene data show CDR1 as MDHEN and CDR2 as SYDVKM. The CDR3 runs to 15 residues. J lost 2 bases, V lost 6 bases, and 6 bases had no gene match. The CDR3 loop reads CASRRTSGFAYEQYF. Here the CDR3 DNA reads TGTGCCAGCAGACGGACTAGCGGGTTCGCCTACGAGCAGTACTTC.

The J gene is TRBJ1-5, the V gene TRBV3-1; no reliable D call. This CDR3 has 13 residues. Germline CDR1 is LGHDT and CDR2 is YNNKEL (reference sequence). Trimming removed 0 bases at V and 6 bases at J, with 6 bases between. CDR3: CASSQEKTQPQHF. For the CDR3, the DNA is TGTGCCAGCAGCCAAGAAAAAACTCAGCCCCAGCATTTT.

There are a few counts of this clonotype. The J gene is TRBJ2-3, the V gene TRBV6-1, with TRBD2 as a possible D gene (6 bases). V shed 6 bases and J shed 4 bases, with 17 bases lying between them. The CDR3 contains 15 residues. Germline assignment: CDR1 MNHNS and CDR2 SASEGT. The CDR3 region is CASRISSVWADTQYF. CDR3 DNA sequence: TGTGCCAGCAGGATTTCTAGCGTTTGGGCAGATACGCAGTATTTT.

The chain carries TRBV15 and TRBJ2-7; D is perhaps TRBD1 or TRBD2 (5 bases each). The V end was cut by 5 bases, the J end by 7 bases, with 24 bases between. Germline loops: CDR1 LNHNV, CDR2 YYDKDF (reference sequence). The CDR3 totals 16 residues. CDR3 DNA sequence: TGTGCCACCAGCTCAACAGCTGGGGCAGGGAGTTGGGAGCAGTACTTC. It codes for CATSSTAGAGSWEQYF.

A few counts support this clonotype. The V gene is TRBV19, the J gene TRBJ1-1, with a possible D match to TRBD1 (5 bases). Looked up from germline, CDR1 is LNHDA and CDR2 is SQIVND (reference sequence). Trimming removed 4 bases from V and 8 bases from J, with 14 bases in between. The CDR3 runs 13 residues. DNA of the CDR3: TGTGCCAGTAGTAGGGTTGGGGGACGCGAAGCTTTCTTT. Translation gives CASSRVGGREAFF.

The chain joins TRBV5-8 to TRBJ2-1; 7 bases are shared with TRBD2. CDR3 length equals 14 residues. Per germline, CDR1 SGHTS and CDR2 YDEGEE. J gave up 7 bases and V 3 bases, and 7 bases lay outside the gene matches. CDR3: CASSWSASGNEQFF. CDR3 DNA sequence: TGTGCCAGCAGCTGGTCGGCTAGCGGAAATGAGCAGTTCTTC.

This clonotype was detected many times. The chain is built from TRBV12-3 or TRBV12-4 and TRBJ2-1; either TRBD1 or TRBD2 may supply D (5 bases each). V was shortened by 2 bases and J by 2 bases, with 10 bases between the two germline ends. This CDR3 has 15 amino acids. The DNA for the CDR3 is TGTGCCAGCAGTTTACTGGGGGATCCCTACAATGAGCAGTTCTTC. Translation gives CASSLLGDPYNEQFF.

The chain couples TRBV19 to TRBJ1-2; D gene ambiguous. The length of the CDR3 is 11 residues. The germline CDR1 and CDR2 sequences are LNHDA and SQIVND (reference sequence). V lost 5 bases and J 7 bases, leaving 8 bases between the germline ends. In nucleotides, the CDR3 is TGTGCCAGTAGTGGTGGAGTTGGCTACACCTTC. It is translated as CASSGGVGYTF.

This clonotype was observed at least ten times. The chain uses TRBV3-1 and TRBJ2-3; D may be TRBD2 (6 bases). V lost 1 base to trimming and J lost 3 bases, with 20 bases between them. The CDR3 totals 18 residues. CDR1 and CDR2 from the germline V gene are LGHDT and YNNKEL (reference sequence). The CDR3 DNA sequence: TGTGCCAGCAGCCAAGTTTCCGAATGGGGCGGGAAGACAGATACGCAGTATTTT. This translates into CASSQVSEWGGKTDTQYF.

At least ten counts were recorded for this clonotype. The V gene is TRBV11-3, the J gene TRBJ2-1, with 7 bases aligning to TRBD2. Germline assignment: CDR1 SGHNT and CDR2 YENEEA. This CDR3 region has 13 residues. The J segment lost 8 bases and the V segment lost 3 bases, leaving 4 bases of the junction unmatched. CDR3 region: CASSFPSGDEQFF. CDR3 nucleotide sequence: TGTGCCAGCAGCTTTCCTAGCGGTGATGAGCAGTTCTTC. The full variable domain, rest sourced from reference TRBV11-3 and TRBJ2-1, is EAGVVQSPRYKIIEKKQPVAFWCNPISGHNTLYWYLQNLGQGPELLIRYENEEAVDDSQLPKDRFSAERLKGVDSTLKIQPAELGDSAVYLCASSFPSGDEQFFGPGTRLTVL.

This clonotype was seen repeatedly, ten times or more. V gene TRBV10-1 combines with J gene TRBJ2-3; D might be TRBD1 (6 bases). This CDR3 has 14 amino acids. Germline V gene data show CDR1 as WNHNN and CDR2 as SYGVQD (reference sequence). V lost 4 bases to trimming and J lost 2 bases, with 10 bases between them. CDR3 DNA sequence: TGCGCCAGCAGTGCGGGACAAAACACAGATACGCAGTATTTT. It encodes CASSAGQNTDTQYF.

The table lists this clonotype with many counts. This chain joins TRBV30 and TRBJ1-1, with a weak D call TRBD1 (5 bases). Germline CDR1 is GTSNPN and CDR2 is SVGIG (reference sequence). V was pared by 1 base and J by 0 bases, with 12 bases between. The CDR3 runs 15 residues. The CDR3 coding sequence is TGTGCCTGGAGTGAGAATTGGGGGGTGAACACTGAAGCTTTCTTT. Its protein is CAWSENWGVNTEAFF.

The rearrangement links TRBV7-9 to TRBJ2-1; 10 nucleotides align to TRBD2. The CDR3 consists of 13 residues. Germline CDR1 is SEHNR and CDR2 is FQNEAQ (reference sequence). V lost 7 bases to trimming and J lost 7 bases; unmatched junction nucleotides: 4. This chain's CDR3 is CASTTSGTNEQFF. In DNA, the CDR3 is TGTGCCAGCACAACTAGCGGGACGAATGAGCAGTTCTTC. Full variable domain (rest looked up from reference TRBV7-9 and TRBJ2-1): DTGVSQNPRHKITKRGQNVTFRCDPISEHNRLYWYRQTLGQGPEFLTYFQNEAQLEKSRLLSDRFSAERPKGSFSTLEIQRTEQGDSAMYLCASTTSGTNEQFFGPGTRLTVL.